The 12 T cell receptor beta chains presented below share a single source sample, sequenced in a study of blood T cell repertoires in COVID-19. The data were produced by immunoSEQ multiplex PCR, yet TCRdb's version contains in-frame clones alone and is incomplete. Of 400,000 to 450,000 clones in the sample, about 88% were seen once. The sequenced sample was peripheral blood. The receptors were gathered from a woman between 35 and 50 years old with COVID-19, enrolled during active disease.

The chain uses TRBV14 and TRBJ2-7; TRBD2 matches 10 bases. CDR3 length equals 16 residues. Germline CDR1 reads SGHDN; CDR2 reads FVKESK. The V and J ends lost 1 base and 3 bases, in that order; junction bases with no gene match: 6. CDR3 residues: CASSQVLSSGSYEQYF. In DNA form, the CDR3 reads TGTGCCAGCAGCCAAGTGTTGTCTAGCGGGAGCTACGAGCAGTACTTC.

The J gene is TRBJ2-1, the V gene TRBV7-2, with TRBD2 identical over 9 bases. This CDR3 has 17 amino acids. Germline assignment: CDR1 SGHTA and CDR2 FQGNSA. J lost 9 bases, V lost 5 bases, and 17 bases had no gene match. In DNA, the CDR3 is TGTGCCAGCAGCCCGGGACTAGCCCTCTACGGGGCTAGTGAGCAGTTCTTC. The encoded protein is CASSPGLALYGASEQFF.

The chain is built from TRBV4-2 and TRBJ2-7, with 10 positions matching TRBD2. V shed 1 base and J 4 bases; nucleotides not matched to a gene: 7. There are 16 residues in the CDR3. Germline V lookup: CDR1 LGHNA, CDR2 YNFKEQ. For the CDR3, the DNA is TGTGCCAGCAGCCAAGCCTCACTAGCGGGGAGGTACGAGCAGTACTTC. It specifies CASSQASLAGRYEQYF.

The chain carries TRBV5-6 and TRBJ1-6; D may be TRBD1 (5 bases). CDR3 size: 14 residues. CDR1 and CDR2 from the germline V gene are SGHDT and YYEEEE. Deletions cut 1 base from V and 8 bases from J, with 10 bases between. The CDR3: CASSLQGRDSPLHF. The CDR3 DNA reads as TGTGCCAGCAGCTTGCAGGGAAGAGATTCACCCCTCCACTTT.

V is TRBV27 and J is TRBJ1-2, with D perhaps TRBD1 (6 bases). The CDR3 has 14 residues. Looked up from germline, CDR1 is MNHEY and CDR2 is SMNVEV (reference sequence). Trimming pared 4 bases from V and 4 bases from J, leaving 13 bases between. The CDR3: CASSSGQPFYGYTF. The CDR3 DNA follows: TGTGCCAGCAGTTCCGGACAGCCCTTCTATGGCTACACCTTC.

This chain links TRBV19 with TRBJ2-5; TRBD2 matches 8 bases. Trimming at V came to 5 bases and at J to 4 bases, leaving 3 bases not matched to a gene. The germline CDR1 and CDR2 sequences are LNHDA and SQIVND (reference sequence). The CDR3 covers 13 residues. The CDR3 region has the DNA TGTGCCAGTAGTCCGGGGGGGCGAGAGACCCAGTACTTC. Translation: CASSPGGRETQYF.

V is TRBV5-1 and J is TRBJ1-1, with a tentative D call TRBD1 (6 bases). Per the germline V gene, CDR1 is SGHRS and CDR2 is YFSETQ. The germline V and J ends were trimmed by 4 bases and 9 bases, with 16 bases remaining between them. This CDR3 contains 13 residues. This chain's CDR3 is CASSPLGGAKAFF. CDR3 DNA: TGCGCCAGCAGCCCACTGGGGGGGGCAAAAGCTTTCTTT.

This clone was detected only once. This chain links TRBV3-1 (or the pseudogene TRBV3-2) with TRBJ2-1; 13 bases align to TRBD2. The germline CDR1 and CDR2 sequences are LGHDT and YNNKEL (reference sequence). This CDR3 has 14 residues. The J segment lost 4 bases and the V segment lost 10 bases, leaving 4 bases of the junction unmatched. CDR3: CAIGTSGTYNEQFF. DNA for the CDR3: TGTGCCATCGGGACTAGCGGGACTTACAATGAGCAGTTCTTC.

The chain recombines TRBV28 with TRBJ2-7; 9 bases agree with TRBD1. V was clipped by 5 bases and J by 9 bases; unmatched bases: 17. Germline V CDR1 and CDR2: MDHEN, SYDVKM. This CDR3 comprises 16 residues. The CDR3 bases are TGTGCCAGCAGTCTCCTCTCCCCCGGGACAGGGCGCGGGCAGTACTTC. This gives the protein CASSLLSPGTGRGQYF.

This sequence joins TRBV6-2 or TRBV6-3 and TRBJ1-1, with D unclear. Between the trimmed V and J ends, which lost 4 bases and 5 bases, there was a span of 11 bases. Germline CDR1 reads MNHEY; CDR2 reads SVGEGT. This CDR3 has 13 residues. Here the CDR3 reads CASSSPRWTEAFF. CDR3 in DNA: TGTGCCAGCAGTTCCCCGAGATGGACTGAAGCTTTCTTT.

The gene calls are TRBV12-3 or TRBV12-4 and TRBJ1-5, with D possibly TRBD1 on 5 matching bases. The CDR3 runs 12 residues. Trimming took off 4 bases at V and 7 bases at J, with 8 bases between the two ends. DNA for the CDR3: TGTGCCAGCAGTTCTCCAGGGCAGCCCCAGCATTTT. This translates into CASSSPGQPQHF.

The chain joins TRBV5-1 to TRBJ1-1; D remains unclear. Trimming took off 2 bases at V and 5 bases at J, with 16 bases between the two ends. CDR3 length: 15 amino acids. The germline V gene has CDR1 SGHRS and CDR2 YFSETQ. CDR3 in DNA: TGCGCCAGCAGCTTTTTGTCTCTCAGTGGTACTGAAGCTTTCTTT. It translates to CASSFLSLSGTEAFF.